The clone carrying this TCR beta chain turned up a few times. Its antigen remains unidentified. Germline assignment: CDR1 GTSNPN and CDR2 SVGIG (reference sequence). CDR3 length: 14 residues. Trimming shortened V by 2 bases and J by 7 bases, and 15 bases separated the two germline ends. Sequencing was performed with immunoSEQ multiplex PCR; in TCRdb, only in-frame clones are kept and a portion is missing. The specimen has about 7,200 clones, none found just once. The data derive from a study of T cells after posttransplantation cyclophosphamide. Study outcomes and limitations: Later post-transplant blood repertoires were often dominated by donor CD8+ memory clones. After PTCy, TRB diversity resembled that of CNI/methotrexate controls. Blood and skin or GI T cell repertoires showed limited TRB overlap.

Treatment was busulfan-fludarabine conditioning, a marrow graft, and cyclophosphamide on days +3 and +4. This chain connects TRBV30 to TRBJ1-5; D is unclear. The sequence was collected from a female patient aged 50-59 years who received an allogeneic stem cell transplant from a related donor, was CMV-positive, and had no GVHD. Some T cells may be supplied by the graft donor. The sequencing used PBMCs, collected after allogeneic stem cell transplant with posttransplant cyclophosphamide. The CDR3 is CAWSSSGGYQPQHF. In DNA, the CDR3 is TGTGCCTGGAGTTCCTCGGGTGGATACCAGCCCCAGCATTTT.